This T cell receptor (beta chain) was retrieved from a study of cytomegalovirus exposure and HLA in healthy donors. Findings and limits, study-wide: Clonal expansion, a later analysis showed, was greater in HLA-associated TCR beta chains than in equally common others.

With 60 Vbeta and 13 Jbeta primers, the PCR was carried out. Here immunoSEQ multiplex PCR was the method, and the copy in TCRdb shows in-frame clones only, minus some. The table lists about 98,000 clones, approximately 87% of them singletons. In the case of this clone: The antigen remains undetermined.

The sequenced sample was PBMCs. This receptor was identified in a man between 35 and 55 years old in good health and CMV-seronegative.

CDR3 protein: CASSSNSGNEKLFF. As DNA, the CDR3 is TGTGCCAGCAGCTCGAATTCAGGGAATGAAAAACTGTTTTTT. This chain connects TRBV5-6 to TRBJ1-4; D perhaps matches TRBD1 (5 bases). Between the trimmed V and J ends, which lost 3 bases and 5 bases, there was a span of 11 bases. The CDR3 loop spans 14 amino acids. Germline V gives CDR1 SGHDT, CDR2 YYEEEE.